The rows below give T cell receptor beta chains drawn from one sample of a study of cytomegalovirus exposure and HLA in healthy donors. Clones were sequenced by immunoSEQ multiplex PCR, and TCRdb holds only the in-frame ones, with some missing. The data contain about 65,000 clones, less than 65% of them singletons. The sequenced material came from PBMCs. These receptors were collected from a man aged 25-45 years in good health and CMV-seronegative. CDR3s include the opening cysteine and the closing phenylalanine or tryptophan. Each record gives: D gene, J gene, clone size, CDR3 length, V gene, CDR3 DNA, CDR3 protein. A D gene is named only where the DNA matches it firmly. Not every row has a clone size; where given, it reads once, few, many or a size class.

.	TRBJ1-1	.	12	TRBV10-1	TGCGCCAGCATCGGGGGGGACACTGAAGCTTTCTTT	CASIGGDTEAFF
TRBD1	TRBJ1-6	few	14	TRBV7-9	TGTGCCAGTTTCACAGGGGGCAAAAATTCACCCCTCCACTTT	CASFTGGKNSPLHF
TRBD2	TRBJ2-7	few	15	TRBV6-5	TGTGCCAGCAGTCCGCGGGGGGGATCCTCCTACGAGCAGTACTTC	CASSPRGGSSYEQYF
TRBD1	TRBJ1-5	.	18	TRBV2	TGTGCCAGCAGTGAGGCGGGCAGGGGGCCAGAGAGCAATCAGCCCCAGCATTTT	CASSEAGRGPESNQPQHF
TRBD2	TRBJ2-7	.	16	TRBV4-2	TGTGCCAGCAGCCAAAGGGCTAGCGGGGGGGCCTACGAGCAGTACTTC	CASSQRASGGAYEQYF
.	TRBJ1-2	.	16	TRBV6-1	TGTGCCAGCAGTGACCTAGTCAGGGTCGGGTCTGGAGGCTACACCTTC	CASSDLVRVGSGGYTF
TRBD1	TRBJ1-6	.	14	TRBV18	TGTGCCAGCTCCCCGGACAGGCTAGGTTCACCCCTCCACTTT	CASSPDRLGSPLHF
TRBD2	TRBJ2-7	.	14	TRBV7-8	TGTGCCAGCAGCGTAAGCGGGGGGGCGGACGAGCAGTACTTC	CASSVSGGADEQYF
.	TRBJ2-3	.	11	TRBV29-1	TGCAGCGTTTCGGGCACAGATACGCAGTATTTT	CSVSGTDTQYF
.	TRBJ1-2	.	12	TRBV14	TGTGCCAGCAGCCAACAACAGTATGGCTACACCTTC	CASSQQQYGYTF
TRBD1	TRBJ2-7	.	15	TRBV6-6	TGTGCCAGCAGTTACGAGGGACAGGGGGTGAGGGAGCAGTACTTC	CASSYEGQGVREQYF
.	TRBJ2-7	.	11	TRBV6-5	TGTGCCAGCAGCCAAAATTACGAGCAGTACTTC	CASSQNYEQYF
TRBD1	TRBJ2-7	.	15	TRBV7-3	TGTGCCAGCAGCTGGGGGGACAGGCCATCCTACGAGCAGTACTTC	CASSWGDRPSYEQYF
.	TRBJ2-7	once	14	TRBV15	TGTGCCACCAGCAGAGACAGGGGCAGGGGCGAGCAGTACTTC	CATSRDRGRGEQYF
.	TRBJ1-6	.	14	TRBV5-6	TGTGCCAGCAGCTTGGGGCCGATGAATTCACCCCTCCACTTT	CASSLGPMNSPLHF
TRBD2	TRBJ2-3	few	14	TRBV2	TGTGCCAGCATTGAGCGGGGGCCGTTAGATACGCAGTATTTT	CASIERGPLDTQYF
.	TRBJ1-6	few	15	TRBV11-3	TGTGCCAGCGGGCTTTGTGGGTTGCGCAATTCACCCCTCCACTTT	CASGLCGLRNSPLHF
.	TRBJ1-1	few	14	TRBV6-1	TGTGCCAGCAGTGCAGGTGACACGAACACTGAAGCTTTCTTT	CASSAGDTNTEAFF
.	TRBJ1-2	.	14	TRBV29-1	TGCAGCGCTGAGCGCAGAGCAGGGGAGGGTGGCTACACCTTC	CSAERRAGEGGYTF
TRBD1	TRBJ2-1	many	14	TRBV15	TGTGCCACCAGCAGAGAGGGCAGGGGGACAGGTGGCCTCTTC	CATSREGRGTGGLF
.	TRBJ1-2	.	14	TRBV18	TGTGCCAGCTCACCACCAGGGGAATTCTATGGCTACACCTTC	CASSPPGEFYGYTF
TRBD1	TRBJ1-2	.	16	TRBV4-1	TGCGCCAGCAGCCAAGAGGGATCGGGACAGGGCTATGGCTACACCTTC	CASSQEGSGQGYGYTF
.	TRBJ1-2	.	15	TRBV29-1	TGCAGCGTTGCTCCCACGGCGGAGGGTAACTATGGCTACACCTTC	CSVAPTAEGNYGYTF
.	TRBJ2-7	.	16	TRBV30	TGTGCCTGGAGTGTACCAGGGTGGTCTTACTCCTACGAGCAGTACTTC	CAWSVPGWSYSYEQYF
TRBD1	TRBJ2-5	.	17	TRBV4-1	TGCGCCAGCAGCCAATCCTCCTCCGGGACAGCCTCCGAGTTCCAGTACTTC	CASSQSSSGTASEFQYF
TRBD2	TRBJ2-5	.	15	TRBV5-1	TGCGCCAGCAGCTTGGCCGGGAGGAAACAAGAGACCCAGTACTTC	CASSLAGRKQETQYF
TRBD1	TRBJ1-5	.	14	TRBV7-8	TGTGCCAGCAGCTCCCGGGACAGGAATCAGCCCCAGCATTTT	CASSSRDRNQPQHF
.	TRBJ2-5	few	14	TRBV7-9	TGTGCCAGCAGCCCCCCAGGCCGGGGGGAGACCCAGTACTTC	CASSPPGRGETQYF
TRBD1	TRBJ2-3	.	17	TRBV7-9	TGTGCCAGCAGCCGCGGGACAGGGAAATTCGAGGCAGATACGCAGTATTTT	CASSRGTGKFEADTQYF
.	TRBJ1-1	.	12	TRBV15	TGTGCCACCAGCAGACTCAACACTGAAGCTTTCTTT	CATSRLNTEAFF
.	TRBJ2-7	.	15	TRBV6-1	TGTGCCAGCAGTGAAGGTGAGGGATCCTTCTACGAGCAGTACTTC	CASSEGEGSFYEQYF
.	TRBJ2-7	.	16	TRBV6-5	TGTGCCAGCAGTTACTCGTTCAGGGGGGAATCTGGCGAGCAGTACTTC	CASSYSFRGESGEQYF
.	TRBJ1-1	.	14	TRBV10-3	TGTGCCATCAGGCCCAGGGACATGAACACTGAAGCTTTCTTT	CAIRPRDMNTEAFF
.	TRBJ1-1	.	14	TRBV5-4	TGTGCCAGCAGCTTGCCGACACTGAACACTGAAGCTTTCTTT	CASSLPTLNTEAFF
.	TRBJ1-1	few	13	TRBV2	TGTGCCAGCAGTCAGGGGCGGAACACTGAAGCTTTCTTT	CASSQGRNTEAFF
.	TRBJ1-5	.	15	TRBV4-2	TGTGCCAGCAGCCGGACGGCGGGAGCGAATCAGCCCCAGCATTTT	CASSRTAGANQPQHF
.	TRBJ1-2	.	13	TRBV30	TGTGCCTGGAGTCTAGGCAACCAGCATGGCTACACCTTC	CAWSLGNQHGYTF
.	TRBJ1-2	few	13	TRBV30	TGTGCCTGGAGTGCGGACAGTGACTATGGCTACACCTTC	CAWSADSDYGYTF